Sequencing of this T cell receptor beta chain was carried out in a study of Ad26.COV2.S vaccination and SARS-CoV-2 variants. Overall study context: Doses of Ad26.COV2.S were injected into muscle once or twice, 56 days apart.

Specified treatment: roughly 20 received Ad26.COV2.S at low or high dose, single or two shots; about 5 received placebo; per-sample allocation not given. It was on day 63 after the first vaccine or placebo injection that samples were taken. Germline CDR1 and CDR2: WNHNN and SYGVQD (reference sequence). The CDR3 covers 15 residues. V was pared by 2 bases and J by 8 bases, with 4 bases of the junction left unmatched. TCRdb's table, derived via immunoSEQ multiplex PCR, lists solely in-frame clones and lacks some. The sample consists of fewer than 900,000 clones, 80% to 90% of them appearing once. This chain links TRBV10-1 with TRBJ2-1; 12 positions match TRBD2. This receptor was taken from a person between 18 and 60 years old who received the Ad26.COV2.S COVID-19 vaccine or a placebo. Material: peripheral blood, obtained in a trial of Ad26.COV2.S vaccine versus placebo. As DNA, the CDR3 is TGCGCCAGCAGTGAGCTAGCGGGAGGGCATGATGAGCAGTTCTTC. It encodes CASSELAGGHDEQFF.